This T cell receptor (beta chain) came from a study of cytomegalovirus exposure and HLA in healthy donors. The V segment lost 4 bases and the J segment 4 bases; nucleotides outside the gene matches: 6. CDR3 length equals 15 residues. Germline CDR1 MDHEN, CDR2 SYDVKM. About this clone itself: The antigen is unknown.

Findings and limits, study-wide: In a later analysis, CMV-associated beta chains were mostly HLA-associated, it appeared. DRB1 had the most TCR associations and HLA-C the fewest, a later analysis found, with rates varying by HLA locus. CMV serostatus was the only recorded immune exposure for donors.

PCR was performed using 60 Vbeta and 13 Jbeta primers. TCRdb's copy holds only in-frame clones and misses some; the assay was immunoSEQ multiplex PCR. In the table there are roughly 180,000 clones, around 82% of which are singletons. The sequenced material came from PBMCs. The chain recombines TRBV28 with TRBJ1-5, with 8 bases aligning to TRBD1. The clonotype originates from a woman under 40 in good health and CMV-seropositive. CDR3 DNA sequence: TGTGCCAGCAGTTCGGACAGGGCTGGAAATCAGCCCCAGCATTTT. Encoded protein: CASSSDRAGNQPQHF.